These T cell receptor beta chains were read from a single sample in a study of shared clonotypes between healthy human individuals. Libraries were prepared by immunoSEQ multiplex PCR; TCRdb keeps only in-frame clonotypes and omits some of them. Here the sample spans 2 million to 3 million clones, 93% being singletons. Sample: naive CD4+ T cells from PBMCs. These TCRs come from a man in his late teens or twenties in good health. Some clones in this sample may be carry-over from other donors' samples. Both conserved end residues are part of each CDR3. A D gene is named only where the DNA matches it firmly. Clone size, where shown, is once, few, many, or a class for clones that have expanded.

abundance: .; v_gene: TRBV30; j_gene: TRBJ2-1; d_gene: .; CDR3nt: TGTGCCTGGAACACCCAGGTTTCGGGCAATGAGCAGTTCTTC; CDR3aa: CAWNTQVSGNEQFF
abundance: .; v_gene: TRBV5-1; j_gene: TRBJ1-1; d_gene: .; CDR3nt: TGCGCCAGCACCTCCTCGGCCCCGGGTGGCACTGAAGCTTTCTTT; CDR3aa: CASTSSAPGGTEAFF
abundance: .; v_gene: TRBV6-5; j_gene: TRBJ1-2; d_gene: .; CDR3nt: TGTGCCAGCTCAGCAGGAGACTATGGCTACACCTTC; CDR3aa: CASSAGDYGYTF
abundance: once; v_gene: TRBV7-9; j_gene: TRBJ2-7; d_gene: .; CDR3nt: TGTGCCAGCAGCTTAATAGGGGCCGAGCAGTACTTC; CDR3aa: CASSLIGAEQYF
abundance: .; v_gene: TRBV5-4; j_gene: TRBJ2-3; d_gene: .; CDR3nt: TGTGCCAGCAGCTTGGAGCAGGGACCCACAGATACGCAGTATTTT; CDR3aa: CASSLEQGPTDTQYF
abundance: .; v_gene: TRBV19; j_gene: TRBJ2-1; d_gene: .; CDR3nt: TGTGCCAGTAGTTTCCGGGACTCGAGGTTCTTC; CDR3aa: CASSFRDSRFF
abundance: .; v_gene: TRBV6-6; j_gene: TRBJ1-2; d_gene: .; CDR3nt: TGTGCCAGCAGTTATTCGGACACTCCTAACTATGGCTACACCTTC; CDR3aa: CASSYSDTPNYGYTF
abundance: .; v_gene: TRBV9; j_gene: TRBJ2-3; d_gene: .; CDR3nt: TGTGCCAGCAGCGTTGGGACTAGCACAGATACGCAGTATTTT; CDR3aa: CASSVGTSTDTQYF
abundance: .; v_gene: TRBV19; j_gene: TRBJ2-6; d_gene: .; CDR3nt: TGTGCCAGTAGTTTCCGTGGGGCCAACGTCCTGACTTTC; CDR3aa: CASSFRGANVLTF
abundance: .; v_gene: TRBV4-1; j_gene: TRBJ2-7; d_gene: TRBD1; CDR3nt: TGCGCCAGCAGCCAAGGAGGTAGGAGGGACAGGGGGACCTACGAGCAGTACTTC; CDR3aa: CASSQGGRRDRGTYEQYF
abundance: once; v_gene: TRBV9; j_gene: TRBJ2-1; d_gene: .; CDR3nt: TGTGCCAGCTCTAACTACAATGAGCAGTTCTTC; CDR3aa: CASSNYNEQFF
abundance: once; v_gene: TRBV5-1; j_gene: TRBJ2-7; d_gene: .; CDR3nt: TGCGCCAGCAGCGCCCAGGAGGCCCTTCCCTACGAGCAGTACTTC; CDR3aa: CASSAQEALPYEQYF
abundance: once; v_gene: TRBV5-1; j_gene: TRBJ2-5; d_gene: .; CDR3nt: TGCGCCAGCAGCTTGTCCCCTGGGCGAGTTCAAGAGACCCAGTACTTC; CDR3aa: CASSLSPGRVQETQYF
abundance: once; v_gene: TRBV7-2; j_gene: TRBJ2-7; d_gene: .; CDR3nt: TGTGCCAGCAGCTTAGAGATCGGGACCCACCCAGGGGAGCAGTACTTC; CDR3aa: CASSLEIGTHPGEQYF
abundance: once; v_gene: TRBV7-2; j_gene: TRBJ1-1; d_gene: .; CDR3nt: TGTGCCAGCAGGGTAACAGGGTTTGAAGCTTTCTTT; CDR3aa: CASRVTGFEAFF
abundance: .; v_gene: TRBV9; j_gene: TRBJ2-7; d_gene: .; CDR3nt: TGTGCCAGCAGCGTCGCAATCGCGGCGGGACCCTACGAGCAGTACTTC; CDR3aa: CASSVAIAAGPYEQYF
abundance: .; v_gene: TRBV7-9; j_gene: TRBJ2-1; d_gene: TRBD1; CDR3nt: TGTGCCAGCAGCTTGACAGGGGCGAGTGGAAATGAGCAGTTCTTC; CDR3aa: CASSLTGASGNEQFF
abundance: .; v_gene: TRBV7-9; j_gene: TRBJ1-6; d_gene: TRBD1; CDR3nt: TGTGCCAGCAGCTTAGCGACAGGGCATAATTCACCCCTCCACTTT; CDR3aa: CASSLATGHNSPLHF
abundance: .; v_gene: TRBV9; j_gene: TRBJ1-3; d_gene: .; CDR3nt: TGTGCCAGCAGCGTCGGGACCTCTGGAAACACCATATATTTT; CDR3aa: CASSVGTSGNTIYF
abundance: .; v_gene: TRBV18; j_gene: TRBJ2-7; d_gene: .; CDR3nt: TGTGCCAGCTCACCACCCCCAGGGTCTGGCGAGCAGTACTTC; CDR3aa: CASSPPPGSGEQYF
abundance: .; v_gene: TRBV5-4; j_gene: TRBJ2-5; d_gene: TRBD1; CDR3nt: TGTGCCAGCAGCGGACAGGTATTGGACGAGACCCAGTACTTC; CDR3aa: CASSGQVLDETQYF
abundance: .; v_gene: TRBV7-9; j_gene: TRBJ1-1; d_gene: .; CDR3nt: TGTGCCAGCAGCCCTAGCACAACTGGAACTGAAGCTTTCTTT; CDR3aa: CASSPSTTGTEAFF
abundance: .; v_gene: TRBV7-9; j_gene: TRBJ2-2; d_gene: TRBD1; CDR3nt: TGTGCCAGCAGAACCACGGGACAGGACACCGGGGAGCTGTTTTTT; CDR3aa: CASRTTGQDTGELFF
abundance: .; v_gene: TRBV7-6; j_gene: TRBJ2-5; d_gene: TRBD2; CDR3nt: TGTGCCAGCAGCTCGGGACTAGCGGAAGAGACCCAGTACTTC; CDR3aa: CASSSGLAEETQYF
abundance: .; v_gene: TRBV11-2; j_gene: TRBJ2-2; d_gene: .; CDR3nt: TGTGCCAGCAGCTTAGGGGTCTCCTCTTGGGGGGAGCTGTTTTTT; CDR3aa: CASSLGVSSWGELFF
abundance: .; v_gene: TRBV25-1; j_gene: TRBJ2-3; d_gene: TRBD2; CDR3nt: TGTGCCAGCAGAGGGGCGGGAGTGAGCACAGATACGCAGTATTTT; CDR3aa: CASRGAGVSTDTQYF
abundance: .; v_gene: TRBV7-3; j_gene: TRBJ2-1; d_gene: .; CDR3nt: TGTGCCAGCAGCTTAAGAAGGACCGATGAGCAGTTCTTC; CDR3aa: CASSLRRTDEQFF
abundance: .; v_gene: TRBV5-1; j_gene: TRBJ2-6; d_gene: TRBD2; CDR3nt: TGCGCCAGCAGCTTACCGGGAGGCTCTGGGGCCAACGTCCTGACTTTC; CDR3aa: CASSLPGGSGANVLTF
abundance: .; v_gene: TRBV15; j_gene: TRBJ2-7; d_gene: .; CDR3nt: TGTGCCACCAGCAGGAATACCCACTTCTACGAGCAGTACTTC; CDR3aa: CATSRNTHFYEQYF
abundance: .; v_gene: TRBV28; j_gene: TRBJ1-4; d_gene: TRBD1; CDR3nt: TGTGCCAGCAGAAATTCTGATGCAGGGGGTGAAAAACTGTTTTTT; CDR3aa: CASRNSDAGGEKLFF
abundance: .; v_gene: TRBV28; j_gene: TRBJ2-5; d_gene: TRBD1; CDR3nt: TGTGCCAGCAGTTACCTTGGACAGGGGACGGCCCAGTACTTC; CDR3aa: CASSYLGQGTAQYF
abundance: .; v_gene: TRBV18; j_gene: TRBJ1-1; d_gene: .; CDR3nt: TGTGCCAGCACCCTCGGGTACGACACTGAAGCTTTCTTT; CDR3aa: CASTLGYDTEAFF
abundance: .; v_gene: TRBV4-2; j_gene: TRBJ2-3; d_gene: .; CDR3nt: TGTGCCAGCAGCCAAGATGCGGGGAGAGGTCCAGATACGCAGTATTTT; CDR3aa: CASSQDAGRGPDTQYF
abundance: .; v_gene: TRBV27; j_gene: TRBJ1-1; d_gene: .; CDR3nt: TGTGCCAGCAGACAAAGACCGGATCAAAAGAACACTGAAGCTTTCTTT; CDR3aa: CASRQRPDQKNTEAFF
abundance: .; v_gene: TRBV7-9; j_gene: TRBJ1-4; d_gene: .; CDR3nt: TGTGCCAGCAGCTTAGACCTCCCTGGAGTGGGACTGTTTTTT; CDR3aa: CASSLDLPGVGLFF
abundance: .; v_gene: TRBV28; j_gene: TRBJ2-7; d_gene: TRBD1; CDR3nt: TGTGCCAGCAAGACAGGGACAGGGGTTTACGAGCAGTACTTC; CDR3aa: CASKTGTGVYEQYF
abundance: few; v_gene: TRBV28; j_gene: TRBJ1-2; d_gene: .; CDR3nt: TGTGCCAGCAGTCCCCCAGGGAGCGGCTACACCTTC; CDR3aa: CASSPPGSGYTF